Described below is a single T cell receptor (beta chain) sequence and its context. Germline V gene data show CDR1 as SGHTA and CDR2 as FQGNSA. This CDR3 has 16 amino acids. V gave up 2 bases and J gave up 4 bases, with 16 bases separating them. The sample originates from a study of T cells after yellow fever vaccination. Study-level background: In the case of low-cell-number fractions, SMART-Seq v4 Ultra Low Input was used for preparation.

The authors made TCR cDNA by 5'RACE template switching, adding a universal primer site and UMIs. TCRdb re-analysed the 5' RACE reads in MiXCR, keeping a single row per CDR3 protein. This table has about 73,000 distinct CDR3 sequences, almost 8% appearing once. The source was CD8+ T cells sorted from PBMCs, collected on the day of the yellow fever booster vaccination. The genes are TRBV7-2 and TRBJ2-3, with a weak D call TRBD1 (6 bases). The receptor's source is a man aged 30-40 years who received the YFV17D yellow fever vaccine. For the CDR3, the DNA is TGTGCCAGCAGCTTACAGGGGTTAGGGTTTTCAGATACGCAGTATTTT. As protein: CASSLQGLGFSDTQYF.